This record looks at one T cell receptor beta chain sequence and its context. Germline assignment: CDR1 MNHEY and CDR2 SVGAGI. The CDR3 sequence is 14 residues long. Trimming cost V 2 bases and J 8 bases, with 15 bases left between them. Original processing methods: For nucleated cells, counts were estimated from reference gene primer amplification. TCRdb's copy holds only in-frame clones and misses some; the assay was immunoSEQ multiplex PCR. The D gene and trimming were derived from the DNA, and the V and J assignments and clone size from that table. The sample includes some 210,000 clones, about 91% of them seen just once. The data originate from a study of blood T cell repertoires in COVID-19. Looking at the study overall: T cells, B-cell-depleted T cells, or PBMCs supplied cDNA or gDNA.

This TCR derives from a man aged 25 to 45 with acute or convalescent COVID-19. The chain carries TRBV6-5 and TRBJ1-2; D might be TRBD1 (5 bases). The specimen sequenced was peripheral blood. The CDR3 is CASSYGRGQQGYTF. DNA for the CDR3: TGTGCCAGCAGTTACGGGCGGGGCCAGCAGGGCTACACCTTC.